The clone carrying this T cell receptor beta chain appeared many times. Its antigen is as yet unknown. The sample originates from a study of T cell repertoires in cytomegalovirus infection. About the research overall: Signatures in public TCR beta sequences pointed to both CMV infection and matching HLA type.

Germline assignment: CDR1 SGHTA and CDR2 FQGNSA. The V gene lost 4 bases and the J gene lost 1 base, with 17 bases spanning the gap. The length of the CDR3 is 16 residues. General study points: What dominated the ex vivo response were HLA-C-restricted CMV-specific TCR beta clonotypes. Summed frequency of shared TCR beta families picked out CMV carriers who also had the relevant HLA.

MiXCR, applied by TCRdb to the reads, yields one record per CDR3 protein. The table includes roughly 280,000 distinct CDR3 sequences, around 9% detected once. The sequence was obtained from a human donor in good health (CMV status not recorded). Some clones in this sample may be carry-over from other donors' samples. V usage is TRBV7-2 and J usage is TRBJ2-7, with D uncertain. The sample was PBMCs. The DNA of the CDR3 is TGTGCCAGCAGCTCCAACGCAGGTCCCTTATCCTACGAGCAGTACTTC. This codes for CASSSNAGPLSYEQYF.